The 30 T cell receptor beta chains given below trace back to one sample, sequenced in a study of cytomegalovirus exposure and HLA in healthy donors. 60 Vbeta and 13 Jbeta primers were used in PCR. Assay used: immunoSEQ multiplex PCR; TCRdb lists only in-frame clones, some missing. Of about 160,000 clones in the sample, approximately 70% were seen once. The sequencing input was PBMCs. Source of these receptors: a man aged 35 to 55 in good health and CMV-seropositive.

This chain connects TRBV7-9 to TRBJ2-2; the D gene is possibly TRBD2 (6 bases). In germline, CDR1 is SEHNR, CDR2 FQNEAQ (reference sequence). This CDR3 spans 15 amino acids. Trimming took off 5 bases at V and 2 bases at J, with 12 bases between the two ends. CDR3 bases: TGTGCCAGCAGCGCTTGGCGGGGAAACACCGGGGAGCTGTTTTTT. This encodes CASSAWRGNTGELFF.

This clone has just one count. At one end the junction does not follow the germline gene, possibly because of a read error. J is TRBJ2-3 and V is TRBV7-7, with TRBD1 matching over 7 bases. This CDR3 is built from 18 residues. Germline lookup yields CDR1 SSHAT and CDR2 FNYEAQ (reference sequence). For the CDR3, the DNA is TGTGCTAGCAGCGCAACTCTGGGGACAGAACAAAGCACAGATACGCAGTATTTT. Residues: CASSATLGTEQSTDTQYF. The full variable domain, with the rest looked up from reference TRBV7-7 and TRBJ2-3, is GAGVSQSPRYKVTKRGQDVTLRCDPISSHATLYWYQQALGQGPEFLTYFNYEAQPDKSGLPSDRFSAERPEGSISTLTIQRTEQRDSAMYRCASSATLGTEQSTDTQYFGPGTRLTVL.

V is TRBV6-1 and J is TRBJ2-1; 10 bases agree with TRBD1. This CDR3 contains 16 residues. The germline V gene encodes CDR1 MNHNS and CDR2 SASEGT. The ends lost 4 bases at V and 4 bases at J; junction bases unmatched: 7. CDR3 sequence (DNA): TGTGCCAGCAGTGTTCCCGGGACAGGGGCATACAATGAGCAGTTCTTC. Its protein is CASSVPGTGAYNEQFF.

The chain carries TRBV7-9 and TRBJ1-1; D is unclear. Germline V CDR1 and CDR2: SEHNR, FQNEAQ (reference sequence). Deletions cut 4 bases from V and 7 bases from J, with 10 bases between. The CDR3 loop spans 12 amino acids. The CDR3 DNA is TGTGCCAGCAGCTCACTTCAAAGTGAAGCTTTCTTT. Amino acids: CASSSLQSEAFF.

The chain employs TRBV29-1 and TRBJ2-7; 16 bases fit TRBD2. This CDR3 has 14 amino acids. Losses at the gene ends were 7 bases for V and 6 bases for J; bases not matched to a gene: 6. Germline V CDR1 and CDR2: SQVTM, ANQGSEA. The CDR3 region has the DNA TGCAGCGCTGCGGGGACTAGCGGGGGGGTCGAGCAGTACTTC. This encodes CSAAGTSGGVEQYF.

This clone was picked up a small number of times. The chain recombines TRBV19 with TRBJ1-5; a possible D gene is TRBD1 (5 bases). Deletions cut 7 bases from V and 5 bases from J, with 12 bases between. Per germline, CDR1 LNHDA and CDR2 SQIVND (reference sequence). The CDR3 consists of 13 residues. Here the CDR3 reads CASKVPGDQPQHF. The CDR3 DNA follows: TGTGCCAGTAAGGTCCCGGGGGATCAGCCCCAGCATTTT.

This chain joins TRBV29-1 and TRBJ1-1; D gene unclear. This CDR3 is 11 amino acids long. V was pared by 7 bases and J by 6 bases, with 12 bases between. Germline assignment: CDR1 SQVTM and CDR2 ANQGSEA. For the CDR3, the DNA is TGCAGCGCGGGAAAGGACGCTGAAGCTTTCTTT. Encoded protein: CSAGKDAEAFF.

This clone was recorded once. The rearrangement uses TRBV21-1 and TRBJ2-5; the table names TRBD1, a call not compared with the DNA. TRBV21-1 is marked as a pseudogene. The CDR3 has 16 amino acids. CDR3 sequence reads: CASSREGQGYQETQYF. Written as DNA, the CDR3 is TGTGCCAGCAGCCGAGAGGGACAGGGGTACCAAGAGACCCAGTACTTC.

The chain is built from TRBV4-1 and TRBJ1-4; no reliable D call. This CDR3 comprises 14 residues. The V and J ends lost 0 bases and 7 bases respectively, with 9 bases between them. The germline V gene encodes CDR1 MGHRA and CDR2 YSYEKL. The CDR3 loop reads CASSQDLGREKLFF. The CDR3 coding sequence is TGCGCCAGCAGCCAAGATCTGGGCCGTGAAAAACTGTTTTTT.

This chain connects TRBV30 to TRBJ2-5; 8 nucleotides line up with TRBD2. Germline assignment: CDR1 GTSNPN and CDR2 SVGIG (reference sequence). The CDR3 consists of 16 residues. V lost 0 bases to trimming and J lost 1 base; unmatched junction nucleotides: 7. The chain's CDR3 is CAWSVTSGGPQETQYF. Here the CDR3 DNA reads TGTGCCTGGAGTGTCACCAGCGGGGGACCCCAAGAGACCCAGTACTTC.

CDR3 sequence (DNA): TGTGCCAGCAGCCAAGTCTTGGCGGGGGCCTCCTCCTACAATGAGCAGTTCTTC. As protein: CASSQVLAGASSYNEQFF. The rearrangement links TRBV4-2 to TRBJ2-1; maybe TRBD2 (7 bases). The germline V and J ends were trimmed by 1 base and 0 bases, with 16 bases remaining between them. Germline CDR1 LGHNA, CDR2 YNFKEQ. The CDR3 length is 18 residues.

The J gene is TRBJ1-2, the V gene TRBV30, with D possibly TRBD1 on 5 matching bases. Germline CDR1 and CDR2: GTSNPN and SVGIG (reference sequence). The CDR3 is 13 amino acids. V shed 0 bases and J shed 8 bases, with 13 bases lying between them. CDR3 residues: CAWSVPGRDGYTF. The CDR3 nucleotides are TGTGCCTGGAGTGTTCCAGGGAGGGACGGCTACACCTTC.

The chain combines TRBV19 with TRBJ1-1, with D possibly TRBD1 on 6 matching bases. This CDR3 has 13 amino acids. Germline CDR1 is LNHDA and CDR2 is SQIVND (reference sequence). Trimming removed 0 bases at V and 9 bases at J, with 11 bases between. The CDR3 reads CASSIDQGTQAFF. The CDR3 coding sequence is TGTGCCAGTAGTATAGATCAAGGGACACAAGCTTTCTTT. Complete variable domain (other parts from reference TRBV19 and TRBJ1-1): DGGITQSPKYLFRKEGQNVTLSCEQNLNHDAMYWYRQDPGQGLRLIYYSQIVNDFQKGDIAEGYSVSREKKESFPLTVTSAQKNPTAFYLCASSIDQGTQAFFGQGTRLTVV.

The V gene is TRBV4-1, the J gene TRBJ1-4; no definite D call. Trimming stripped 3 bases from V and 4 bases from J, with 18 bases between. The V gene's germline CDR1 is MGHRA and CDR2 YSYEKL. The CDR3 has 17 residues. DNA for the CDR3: TGCGCCAGCAGCCAGGGAGACGGGCCTTCTCTTAATGAAAAACTGTTTTTT. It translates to CASSQGDGPSLNEKLFF.

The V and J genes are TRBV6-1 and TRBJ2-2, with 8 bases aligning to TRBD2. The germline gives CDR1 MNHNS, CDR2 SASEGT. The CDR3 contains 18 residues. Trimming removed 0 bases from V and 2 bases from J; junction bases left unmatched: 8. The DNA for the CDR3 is TGTGCCAGCAGTGAAGCAGTCGGGAGCGGGGGAAACACCGGGGAGCTGTTTTTT. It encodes CASSEAVGSGGNTGELFF.

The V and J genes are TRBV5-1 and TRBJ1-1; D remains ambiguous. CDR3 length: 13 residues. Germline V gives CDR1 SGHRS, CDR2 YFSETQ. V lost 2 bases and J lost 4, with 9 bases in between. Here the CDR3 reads CASSFRGGTEAFF. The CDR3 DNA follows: TGCGCCAGCAGCTTTCGGGGTGGCACTGAAGCTTTCTTT.

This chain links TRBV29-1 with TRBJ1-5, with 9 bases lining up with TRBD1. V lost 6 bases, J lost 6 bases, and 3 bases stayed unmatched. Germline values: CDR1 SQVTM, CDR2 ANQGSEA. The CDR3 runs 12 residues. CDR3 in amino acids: CSVGTGSQPQHF. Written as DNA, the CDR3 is TGCAGCGTGGGGACAGGGAGTCAGCCCCAGCATTTT.

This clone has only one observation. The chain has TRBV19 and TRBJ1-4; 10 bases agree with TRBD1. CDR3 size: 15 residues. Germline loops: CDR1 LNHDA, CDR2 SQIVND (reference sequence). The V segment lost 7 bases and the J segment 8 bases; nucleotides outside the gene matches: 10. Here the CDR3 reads CASNPLGQGGEKLFF. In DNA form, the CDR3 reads TGTGCCAGTAACCCCCTCGGACAGGGGGGGGAAAAACTGTTTTTT. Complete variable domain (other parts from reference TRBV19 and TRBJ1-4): DGGITQSPKYLFRKEGQNVTLSCEQNLNHDAMYWYRQDPGQGLRLIYYSQIVNDFQKGDIAEGYSVSREKKESFPLTVTSAQKNPTAFYLCASNPLGQGGEKLFFGSGTQLSVL.

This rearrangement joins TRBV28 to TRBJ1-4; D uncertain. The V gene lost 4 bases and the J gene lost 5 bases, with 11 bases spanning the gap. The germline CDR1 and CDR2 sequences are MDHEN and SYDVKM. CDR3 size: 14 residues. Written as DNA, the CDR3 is TGTGCCAGCAGTTCACCTACGGTCAATGAAAAACTGTTTTTT. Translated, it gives CASSSPTVNEKLFF.

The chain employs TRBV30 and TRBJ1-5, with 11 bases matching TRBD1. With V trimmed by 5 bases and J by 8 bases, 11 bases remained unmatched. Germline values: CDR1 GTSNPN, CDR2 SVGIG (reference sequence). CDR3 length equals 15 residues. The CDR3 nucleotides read TGTGCCTGGTCTCCTATAGGACAGGGGGCTAAGCCCCAGCATTTT. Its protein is CAWSPIGQGAKPQHF.

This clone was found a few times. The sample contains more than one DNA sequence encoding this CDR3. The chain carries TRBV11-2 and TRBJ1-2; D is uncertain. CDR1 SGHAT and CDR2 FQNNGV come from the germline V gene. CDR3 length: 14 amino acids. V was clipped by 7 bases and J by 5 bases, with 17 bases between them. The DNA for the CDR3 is TGTGCCAGCACCAATCCACCGGTTGCATATGGCTACACCTTC. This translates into CASTNPPVAYGYTF.

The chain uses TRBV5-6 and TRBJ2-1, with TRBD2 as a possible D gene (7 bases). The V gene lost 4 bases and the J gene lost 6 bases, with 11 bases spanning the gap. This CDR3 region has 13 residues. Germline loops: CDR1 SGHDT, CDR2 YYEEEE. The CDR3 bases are TGTGCCAGCAGCAGGGGGGGGTCCAATGAGCAGTTCTTC. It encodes CASSRGGSNEQFF.

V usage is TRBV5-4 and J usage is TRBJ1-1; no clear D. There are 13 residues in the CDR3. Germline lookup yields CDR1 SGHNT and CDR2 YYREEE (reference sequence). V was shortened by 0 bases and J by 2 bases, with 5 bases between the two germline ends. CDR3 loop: CASSLELNTEAFF. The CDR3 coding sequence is TGTGCCAGCAGCTTGGAGCTAAACACTGAAGCTTTCTTT. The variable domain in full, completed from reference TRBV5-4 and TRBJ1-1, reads ETGVTQSPTHLIKTRGQQVTLRCSSQSGHNTVSWYQQALGQGPQFIFQYYREEENGRGNFPPRFSGLQFPNYSSELNVNALELDDSALYLCASSLELNTEAFFGQGTRLTVV.

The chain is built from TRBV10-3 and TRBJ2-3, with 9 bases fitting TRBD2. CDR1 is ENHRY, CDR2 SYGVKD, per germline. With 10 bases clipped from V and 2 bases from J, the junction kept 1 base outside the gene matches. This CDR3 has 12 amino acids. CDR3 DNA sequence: TGTGCCAGCGGGGGGGCCACAGATACGCAGTATTTT. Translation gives CASGGATDTQYF.

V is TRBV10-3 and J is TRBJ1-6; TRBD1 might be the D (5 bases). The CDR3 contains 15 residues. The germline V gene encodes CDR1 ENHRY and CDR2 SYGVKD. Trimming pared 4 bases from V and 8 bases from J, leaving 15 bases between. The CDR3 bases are TGTGCCATCAGTGCCAGTCCGGGAGGGGATTCACCCCTCCACTTT. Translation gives CAISASPGGDSPLHF.

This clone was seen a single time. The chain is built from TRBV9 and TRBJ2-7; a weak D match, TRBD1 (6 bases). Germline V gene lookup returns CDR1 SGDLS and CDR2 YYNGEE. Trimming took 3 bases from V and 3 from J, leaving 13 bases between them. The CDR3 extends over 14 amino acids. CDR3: CASSAAGVGYEQYF. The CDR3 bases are TGTGCCAGCAGCGCAGCAGGGGTCGGCTACGAGCAGTACTTC.

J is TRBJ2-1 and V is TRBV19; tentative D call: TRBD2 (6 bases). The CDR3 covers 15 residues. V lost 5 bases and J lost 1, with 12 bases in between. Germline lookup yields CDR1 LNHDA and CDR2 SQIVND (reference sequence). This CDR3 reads CASSAVAESYNEQFF. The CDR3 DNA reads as TGTGCCAGTAGTGCCGTAGCGGAATCCTACAATGAGCAGTTCTTC.

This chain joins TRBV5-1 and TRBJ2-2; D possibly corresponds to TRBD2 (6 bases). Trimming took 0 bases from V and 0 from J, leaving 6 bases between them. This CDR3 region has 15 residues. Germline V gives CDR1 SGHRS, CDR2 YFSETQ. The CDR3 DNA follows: TGCGCCAGCAGCTTGGGACTAGCGAACACCGGGGAGCTGTTTTTT. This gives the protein CASSLGLANTGELFF.

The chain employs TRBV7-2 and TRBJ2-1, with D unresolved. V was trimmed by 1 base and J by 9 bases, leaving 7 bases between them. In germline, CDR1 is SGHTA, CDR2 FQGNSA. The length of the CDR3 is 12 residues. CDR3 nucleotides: TGTGCCAGCAGCTTAGACGGTAGTGAGCAGTTCTTC. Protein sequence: CASSLDGSEQFF.

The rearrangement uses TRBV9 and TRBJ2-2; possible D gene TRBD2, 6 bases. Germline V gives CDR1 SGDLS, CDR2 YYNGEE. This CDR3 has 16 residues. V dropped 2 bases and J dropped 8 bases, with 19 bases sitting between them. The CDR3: CASSVRGGGYSGELFF. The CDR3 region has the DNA TGTGCCAGCAGCGTCCGTGGTGGGGGGTATTCGGGGGAGCTGTTTTTT.